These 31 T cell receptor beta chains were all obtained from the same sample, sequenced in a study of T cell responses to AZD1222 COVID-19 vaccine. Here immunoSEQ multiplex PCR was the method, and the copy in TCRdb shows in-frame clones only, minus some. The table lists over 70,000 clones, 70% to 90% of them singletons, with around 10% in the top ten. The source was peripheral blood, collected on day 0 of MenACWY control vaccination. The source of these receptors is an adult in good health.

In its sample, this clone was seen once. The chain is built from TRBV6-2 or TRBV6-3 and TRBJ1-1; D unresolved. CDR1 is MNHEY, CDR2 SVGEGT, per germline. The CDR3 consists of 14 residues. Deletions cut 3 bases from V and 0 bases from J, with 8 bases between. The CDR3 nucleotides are TGTGCCAGCAGTTATCAGGTCCTGAACACTGAAGCTTTCTTT. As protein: CASSYQVLNTEAFF.

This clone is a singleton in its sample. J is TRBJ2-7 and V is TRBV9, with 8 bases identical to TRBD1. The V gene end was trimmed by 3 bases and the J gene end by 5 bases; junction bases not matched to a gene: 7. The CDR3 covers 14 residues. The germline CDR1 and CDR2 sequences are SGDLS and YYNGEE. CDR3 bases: TGTGCCAGCAGCGCCAGGGGGCGCCTGGACGAGCAGTACTTC. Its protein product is CASSARGRLDEQYF.

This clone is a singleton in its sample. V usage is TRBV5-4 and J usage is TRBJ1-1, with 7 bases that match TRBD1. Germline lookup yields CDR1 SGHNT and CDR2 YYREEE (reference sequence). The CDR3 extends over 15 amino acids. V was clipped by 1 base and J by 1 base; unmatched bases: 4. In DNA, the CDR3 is TGTGCCAGCAGCTTGCCTCAGGGGGGGAACACTGAAGCTTTCTTT. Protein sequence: CASSLPQGGNTEAFF.

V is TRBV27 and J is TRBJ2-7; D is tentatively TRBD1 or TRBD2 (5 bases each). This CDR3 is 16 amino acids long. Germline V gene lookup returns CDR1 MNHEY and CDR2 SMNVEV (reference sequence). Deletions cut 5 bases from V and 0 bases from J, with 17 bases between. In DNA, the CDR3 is TGTGCCAGCAGTCCATCCGGGACGGCTAACTCCTACGAGCAGTACTTC. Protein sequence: CASSPSGTANSYEQYF.

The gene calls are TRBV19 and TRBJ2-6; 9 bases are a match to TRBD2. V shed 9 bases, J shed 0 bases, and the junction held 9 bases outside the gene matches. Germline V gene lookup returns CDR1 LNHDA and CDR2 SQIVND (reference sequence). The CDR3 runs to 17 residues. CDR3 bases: TGTGCCAGCCTAAGGGCGGGGGGGTCCTCTGGGGCCAACGTCCTGACTTTC. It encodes CASLRAGGSSGANVLTF.

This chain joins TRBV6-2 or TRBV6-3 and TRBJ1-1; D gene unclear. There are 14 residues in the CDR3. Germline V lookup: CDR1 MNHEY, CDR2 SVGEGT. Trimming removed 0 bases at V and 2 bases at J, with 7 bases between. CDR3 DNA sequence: TGTGCCAGCAGTTACTCGCTGTACAACACTGAAGCTTTCTTT. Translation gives CASSYSLYNTEAFF.

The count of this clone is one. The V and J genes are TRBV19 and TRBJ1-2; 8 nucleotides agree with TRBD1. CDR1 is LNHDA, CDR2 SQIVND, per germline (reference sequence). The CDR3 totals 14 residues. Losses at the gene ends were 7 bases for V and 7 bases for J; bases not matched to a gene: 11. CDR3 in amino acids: CASMQDRDLVGYTF. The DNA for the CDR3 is TGTGCCAGTATGCAGGACAGGGACCTTGTTGGCTACACCTTC.

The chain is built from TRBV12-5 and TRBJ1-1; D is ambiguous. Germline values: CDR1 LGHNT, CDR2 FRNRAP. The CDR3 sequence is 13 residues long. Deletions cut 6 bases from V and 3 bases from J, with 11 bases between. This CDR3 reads CASGRLVDTEAFF. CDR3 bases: TGTGCTAGTGGCCGTCTGGTGGACACTGAAGCTTTCTTT.

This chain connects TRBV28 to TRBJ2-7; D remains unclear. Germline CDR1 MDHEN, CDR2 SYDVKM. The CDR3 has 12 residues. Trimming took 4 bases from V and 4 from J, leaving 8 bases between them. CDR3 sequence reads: CASSSQVYEQYF. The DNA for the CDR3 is TGTGCCAGCAGTTCCCAGGTTTACGAGCAGTACTTC.

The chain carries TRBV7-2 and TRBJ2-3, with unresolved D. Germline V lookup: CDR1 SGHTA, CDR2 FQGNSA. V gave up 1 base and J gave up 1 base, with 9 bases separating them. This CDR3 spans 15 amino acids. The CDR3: CASSLGFLRTDTQYF. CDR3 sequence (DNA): TGTGCCAGCAGCTTAGGGTTCCTTCGCACAGATACGCAGTATTTT. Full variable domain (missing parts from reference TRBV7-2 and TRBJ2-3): GAGVSQSPSNKVTEKGKDVELRCDPISGHTALYWYRQSLGQGLEFLIYFQGNSAPDKSGLPSDRFSAERTGGSVSTLTIQRTQQEDSAVYLCASSLGFLRTDTQYFGPGTRLTVL.

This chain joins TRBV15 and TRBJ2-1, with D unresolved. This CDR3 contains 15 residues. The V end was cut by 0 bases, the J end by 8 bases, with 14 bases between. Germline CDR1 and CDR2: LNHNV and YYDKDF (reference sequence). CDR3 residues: CATSRERLLGYEQFF. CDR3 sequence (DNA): TGTGCCACCAGCAGAGAGCGTTTACTTGGGTATGAGCAGTTCTTC.

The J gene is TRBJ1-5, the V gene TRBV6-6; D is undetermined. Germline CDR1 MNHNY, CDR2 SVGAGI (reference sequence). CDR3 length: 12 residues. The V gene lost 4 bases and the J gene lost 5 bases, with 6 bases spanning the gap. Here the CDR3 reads CASSSQDQPQHF. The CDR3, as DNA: TGTGCCAGCAGTTCGCAGGATCAGCCCCAGCATTTT.

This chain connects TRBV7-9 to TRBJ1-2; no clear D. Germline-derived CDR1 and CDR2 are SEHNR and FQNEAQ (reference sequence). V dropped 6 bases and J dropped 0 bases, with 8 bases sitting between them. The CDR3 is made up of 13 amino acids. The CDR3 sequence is CASRSESNYGYTF. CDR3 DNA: TGTGCCAGCAGATCGGAATCTAACTATGGCTACACCTTC.

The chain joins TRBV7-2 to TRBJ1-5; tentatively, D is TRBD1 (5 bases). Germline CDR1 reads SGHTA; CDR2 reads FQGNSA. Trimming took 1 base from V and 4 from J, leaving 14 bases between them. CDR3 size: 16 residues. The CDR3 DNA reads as TGTGCCAGCAGCTTAGAGCCCCAGGGACCGAATCAGCCCCAGCATTTT. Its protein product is CASSLEPQGPNQPQHF.

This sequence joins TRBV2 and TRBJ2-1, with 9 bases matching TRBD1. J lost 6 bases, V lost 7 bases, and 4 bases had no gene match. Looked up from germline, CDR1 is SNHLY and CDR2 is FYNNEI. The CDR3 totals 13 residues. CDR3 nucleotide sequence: TGTGCCAGCACCGGGACAGGGCGCAATGAGCAGTTCTTC. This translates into CASTGTGRNEQFF. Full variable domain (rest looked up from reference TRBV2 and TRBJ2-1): EPEVTQTPSHQVTQMGQEVILRCVPISNHLYFYWYRQILGQKVEFLVSFYNNEISEKSEIFDDQFSVERPDGSNFTLKIRSTKLEDSAMYFCASTGTGRNEQFFGPGTRLTVL.

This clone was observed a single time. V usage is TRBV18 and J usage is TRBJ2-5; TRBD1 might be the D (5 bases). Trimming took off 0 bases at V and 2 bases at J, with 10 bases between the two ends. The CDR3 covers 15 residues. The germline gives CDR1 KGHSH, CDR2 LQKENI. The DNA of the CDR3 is TGTGCCAGCTCACCACCGACTCAGGGACAAGAGACCCAGTACTTC. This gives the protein CASSPPTQGQETQYF.

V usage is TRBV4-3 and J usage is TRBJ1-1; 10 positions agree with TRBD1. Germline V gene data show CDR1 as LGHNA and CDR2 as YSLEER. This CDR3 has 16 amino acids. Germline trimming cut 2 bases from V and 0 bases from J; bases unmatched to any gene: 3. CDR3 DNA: TGCGCCAGCAGCCAACGGACAGGGGGAATGAACACTGAAGCTTTCTTT. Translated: CASSQRTGGMNTEAFF.

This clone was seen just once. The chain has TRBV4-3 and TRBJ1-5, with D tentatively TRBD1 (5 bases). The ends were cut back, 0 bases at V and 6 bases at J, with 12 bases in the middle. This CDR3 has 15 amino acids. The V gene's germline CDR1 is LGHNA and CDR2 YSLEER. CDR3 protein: CASSQDWRGGQPQHF. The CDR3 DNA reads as TGCGCCAGCAGCCAAGATTGGAGGGGAGGTCAGCCCCAGCATTTT.

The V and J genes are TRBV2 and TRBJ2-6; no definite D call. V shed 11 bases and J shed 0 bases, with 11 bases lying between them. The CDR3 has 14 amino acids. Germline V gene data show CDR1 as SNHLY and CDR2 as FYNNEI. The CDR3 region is CASTKDSGANVLTF. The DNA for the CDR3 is TGTGCCTCGACGAAGGACTCTGGGGCCAACGTCCTGACTTTC.

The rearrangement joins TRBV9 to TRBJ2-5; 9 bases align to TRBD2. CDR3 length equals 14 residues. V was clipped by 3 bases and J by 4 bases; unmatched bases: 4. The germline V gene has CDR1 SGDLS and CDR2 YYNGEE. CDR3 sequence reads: CASSGFSGGETQYF. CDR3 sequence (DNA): TGTGCCAGCAGCGGGTTTAGCGGGGGAGAGACCCAGTACTTC.

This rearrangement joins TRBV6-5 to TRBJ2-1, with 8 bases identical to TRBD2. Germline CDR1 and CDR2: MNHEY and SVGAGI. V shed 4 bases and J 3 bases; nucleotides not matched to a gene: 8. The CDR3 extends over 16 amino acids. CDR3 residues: CASSLRPAGGYNEQFF. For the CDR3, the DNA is TGTGCCAGCAGTTTACGGCCGGCGGGGGGCTACAATGAGCAGTTCTTC.

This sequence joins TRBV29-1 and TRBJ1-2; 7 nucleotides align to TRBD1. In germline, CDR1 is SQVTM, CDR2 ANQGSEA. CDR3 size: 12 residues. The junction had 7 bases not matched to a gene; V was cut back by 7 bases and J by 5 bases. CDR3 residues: CSGGTVGYGYTF. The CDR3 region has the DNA TGCAGCGGAGGGACAGTTGGGTATGGCTACACCTTC.

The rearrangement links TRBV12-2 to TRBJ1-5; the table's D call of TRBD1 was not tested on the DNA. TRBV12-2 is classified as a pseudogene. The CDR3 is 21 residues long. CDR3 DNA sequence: TGTGCAAGTCGCTTAATGGTGCTCGGGCCTCAGGGTCCCCTCGGCAATCAGCCCCAGCATTTT. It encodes CASRLMVLGPQGPLGNQPQHF.

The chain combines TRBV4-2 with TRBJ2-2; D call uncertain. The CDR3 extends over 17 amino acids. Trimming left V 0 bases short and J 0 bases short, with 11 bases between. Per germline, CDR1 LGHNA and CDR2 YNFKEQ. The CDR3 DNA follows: TGTGCCAGCAGCCAAGAGGTCGGGTTCGCGAACACCGGGGAGCTGTTTTTT. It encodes CASSQEVGFANTGELFF.

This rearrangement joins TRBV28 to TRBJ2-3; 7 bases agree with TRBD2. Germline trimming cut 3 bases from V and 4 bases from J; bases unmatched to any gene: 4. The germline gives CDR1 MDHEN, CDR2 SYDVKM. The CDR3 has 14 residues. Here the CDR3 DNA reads TGTGCCAGCAGTTTCACAGCGGGGCCAGATACGCAGTATTTT. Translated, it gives CASSFTAGPDTQYF.

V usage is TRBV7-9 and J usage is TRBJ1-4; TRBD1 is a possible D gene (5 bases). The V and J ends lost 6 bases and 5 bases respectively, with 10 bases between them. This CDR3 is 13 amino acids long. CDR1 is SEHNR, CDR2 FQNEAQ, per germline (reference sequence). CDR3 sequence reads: CASRRQRNEKLFF. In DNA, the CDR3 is TGTGCCAGCAGAAGACAGAGAAATGAAAAACTGTTTTTT.

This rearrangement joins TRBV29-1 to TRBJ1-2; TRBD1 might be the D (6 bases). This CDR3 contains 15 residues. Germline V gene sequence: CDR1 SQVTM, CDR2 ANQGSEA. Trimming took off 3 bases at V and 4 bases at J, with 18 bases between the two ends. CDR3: CSVDKTGGVGYGYTF. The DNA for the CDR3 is TGCAGCGTTGACAAGACAGGTGGGGTAGGCTATGGCTACACCTTC.

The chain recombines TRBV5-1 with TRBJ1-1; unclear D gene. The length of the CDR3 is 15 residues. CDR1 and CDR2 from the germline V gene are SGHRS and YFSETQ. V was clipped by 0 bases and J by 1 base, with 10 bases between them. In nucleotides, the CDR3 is TGCGCCAGCAGCTTGGATGGGAGGGAGAACACTGAAGCTTTCTTT. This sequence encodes CASSLDGRENTEAFF.

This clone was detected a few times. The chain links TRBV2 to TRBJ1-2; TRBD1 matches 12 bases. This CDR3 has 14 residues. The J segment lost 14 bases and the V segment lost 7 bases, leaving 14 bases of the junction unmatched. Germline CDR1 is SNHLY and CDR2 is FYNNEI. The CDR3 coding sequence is TGTGCCAGCAATTCCCGGGACAGGGGGCATTTGTTAACCTTC. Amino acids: CASNSRDRGHLLTF.

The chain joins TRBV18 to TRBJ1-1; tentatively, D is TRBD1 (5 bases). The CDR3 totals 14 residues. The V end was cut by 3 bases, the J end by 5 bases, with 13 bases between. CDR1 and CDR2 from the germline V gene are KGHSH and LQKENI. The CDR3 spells CASSPRVLSTEAFF. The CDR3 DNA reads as TGTGCCAGCTCACCCAGGGTTTTGAGTACTGAAGCTTTCTTT. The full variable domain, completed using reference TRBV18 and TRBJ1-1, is NAGVMQNPRHLVRRRGQEARLRCSPMKGHSHVYWYRQLPEEGLKFMVYLQKENIIDESGMPKERFSAEFPKEGPSILRIQQVVRGDSAAYFCASSPRVLSTEAFFGQGTRLTVV.

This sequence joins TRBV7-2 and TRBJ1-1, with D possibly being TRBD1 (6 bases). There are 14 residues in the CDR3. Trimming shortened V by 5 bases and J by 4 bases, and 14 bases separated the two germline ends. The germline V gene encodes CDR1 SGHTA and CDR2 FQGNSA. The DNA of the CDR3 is TGTGCCAGCAGCCAGGGGTGGGGGACCACTGAAGCTTTCTTT. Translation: CASSQGWGTTEAFF.